The clone carrying this T cell receptor (beta chain) has just a few counts. Antigen unknown. The source of the sample is a study of response to subunit inactivated influenza vaccine. Findings and caveats of the study: Authors suggested seasonal influenza vaccinations each recruit few new T cells.

TCRdb reanalysed the RT-PCR reads using MiXCR and keeps one entry per CDR3 protein. The sample contains about 500,000 distinct CDR3 sequences, approximately 15% of which appear only once. The length of the CDR3 is 11 residues. V lost 4 bases to trimming and J lost 6 bases, with 8 bases between them. Per the germline V gene, CDR1 is SQVTM and CDR2 is ANQGSEA. The starting material was CD4+ T cells sorted from PBMCs, obtained about 23 months after vaccination. The genes are TRBV29-1 and TRBJ2-3; D is uncertain. The source of this sequence is a man aged 50 to 69 who received an inactivated influenza vaccine. CDR3 in DNA: TGCAGCGTTGCCCCAGGTGATACGCAGTATTTT. It is translated as CSVAPGDTQYF.